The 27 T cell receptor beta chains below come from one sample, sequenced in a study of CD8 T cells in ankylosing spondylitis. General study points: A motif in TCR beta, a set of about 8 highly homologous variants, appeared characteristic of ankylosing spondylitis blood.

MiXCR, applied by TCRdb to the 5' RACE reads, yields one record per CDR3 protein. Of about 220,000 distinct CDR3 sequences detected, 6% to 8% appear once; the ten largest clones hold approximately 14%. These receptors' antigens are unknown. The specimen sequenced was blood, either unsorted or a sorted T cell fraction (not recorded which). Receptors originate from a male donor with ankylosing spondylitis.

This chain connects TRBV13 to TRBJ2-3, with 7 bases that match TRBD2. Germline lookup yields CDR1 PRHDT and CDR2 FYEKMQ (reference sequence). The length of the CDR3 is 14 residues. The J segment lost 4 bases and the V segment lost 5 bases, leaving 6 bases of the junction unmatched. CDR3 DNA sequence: TGTGCCAGCAGCCCCGGGAGGATGGCAGATACGCAGTATTTT. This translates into CASSPGRMADTQYF.

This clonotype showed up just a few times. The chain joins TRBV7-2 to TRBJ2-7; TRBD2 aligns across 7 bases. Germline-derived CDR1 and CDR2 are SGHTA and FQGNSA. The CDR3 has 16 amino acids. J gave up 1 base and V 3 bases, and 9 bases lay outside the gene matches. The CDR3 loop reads CASSFGQRDLSYEQYF. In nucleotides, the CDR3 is TGTGCCAGCAGCTTTGGCCAGCGGGATTTGTCCTACGAGCAGTACTTC.

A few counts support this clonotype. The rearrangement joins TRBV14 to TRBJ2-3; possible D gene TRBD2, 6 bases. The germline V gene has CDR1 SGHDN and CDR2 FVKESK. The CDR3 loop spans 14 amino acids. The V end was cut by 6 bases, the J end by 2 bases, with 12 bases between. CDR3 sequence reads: CASSRDLSTDTQYF. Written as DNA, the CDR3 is TGTGCCAGCAGTAGGGACTTGTCCACAGATACGCAGTATTTT.

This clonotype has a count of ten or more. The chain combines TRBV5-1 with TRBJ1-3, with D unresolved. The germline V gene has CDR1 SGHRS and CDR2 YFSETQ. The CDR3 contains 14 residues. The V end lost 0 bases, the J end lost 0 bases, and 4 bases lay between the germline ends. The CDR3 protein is CASSLGFSGNTIYF. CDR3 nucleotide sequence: TGCGCCAGCAGCTTGGGATTCTCTGGAAACACCATATATTTT.

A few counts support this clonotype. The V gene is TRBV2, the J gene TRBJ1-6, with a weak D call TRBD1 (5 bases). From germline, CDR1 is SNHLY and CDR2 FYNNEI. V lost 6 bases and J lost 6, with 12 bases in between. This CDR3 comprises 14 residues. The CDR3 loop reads CASREKQGNSPLHF. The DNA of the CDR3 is TGTGCCAGCAGAGAGAAGCAGGGTAATTCACCCCTCCACTTT. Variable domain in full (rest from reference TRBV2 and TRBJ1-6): EPEVTQTPSHQVTQMGQEVILRCVPISNHLYFYWYRQILGQKVEFLVSFYNNEISEKSEIFDDQFSVERPDGSNFTLKIRSTKLEDSAMYFCASREKQGNSPLHFGNGTRLTVT.

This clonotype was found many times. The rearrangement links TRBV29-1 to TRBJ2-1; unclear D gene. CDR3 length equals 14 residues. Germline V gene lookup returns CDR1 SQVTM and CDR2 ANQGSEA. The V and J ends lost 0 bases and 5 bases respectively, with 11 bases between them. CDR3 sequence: CSVEDRGSNNEQFF. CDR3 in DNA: TGCAGCGTTGAAGATCGCGGCAGTAACAATGAGCAGTTCTTC.

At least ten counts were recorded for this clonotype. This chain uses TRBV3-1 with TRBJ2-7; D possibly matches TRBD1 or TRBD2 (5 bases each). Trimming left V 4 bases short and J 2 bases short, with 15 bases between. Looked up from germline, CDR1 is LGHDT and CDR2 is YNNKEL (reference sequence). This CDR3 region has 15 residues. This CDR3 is CASSRPQAGAYEQYF. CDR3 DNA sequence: TGTGCCAGCAGCCGCCCACAGGCCGGGGCCTACGAGCAGTACTTC.

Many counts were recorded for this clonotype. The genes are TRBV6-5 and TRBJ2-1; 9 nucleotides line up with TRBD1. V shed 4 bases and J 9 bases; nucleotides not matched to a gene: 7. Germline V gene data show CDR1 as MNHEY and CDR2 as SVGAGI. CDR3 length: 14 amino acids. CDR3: CASSFWTGEGEQFF. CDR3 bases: TGTGCCAGCAGTTTCTGGACAGGGGAGGGTGAGCAGTTCTTC.

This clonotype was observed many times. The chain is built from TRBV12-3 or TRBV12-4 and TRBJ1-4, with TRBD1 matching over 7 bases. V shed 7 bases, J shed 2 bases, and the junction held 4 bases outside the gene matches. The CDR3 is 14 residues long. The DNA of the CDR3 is TGTGCCAGCACCTTAGGGGGCACTAATGAAAAACTGTTTTTT. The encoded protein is CASTLGGTNEKLFF.

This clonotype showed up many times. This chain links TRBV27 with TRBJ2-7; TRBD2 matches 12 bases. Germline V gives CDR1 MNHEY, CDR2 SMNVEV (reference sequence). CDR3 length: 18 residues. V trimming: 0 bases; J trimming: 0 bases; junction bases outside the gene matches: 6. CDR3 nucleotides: TGTGCCAGCAGTTTATCCGGCCTAGCGGGAGGGTACTCCTACGAGCAGTACTTC. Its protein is CASSLSGLAGGYSYEQYF.

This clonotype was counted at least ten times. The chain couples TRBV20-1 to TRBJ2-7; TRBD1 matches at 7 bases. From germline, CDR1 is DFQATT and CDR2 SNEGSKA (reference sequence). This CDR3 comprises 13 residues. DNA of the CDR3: TGCAGCGGTCAGGACAGGCGCACCTACGAGCAGTACTTC. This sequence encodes CSGQDRRTYEQYF.

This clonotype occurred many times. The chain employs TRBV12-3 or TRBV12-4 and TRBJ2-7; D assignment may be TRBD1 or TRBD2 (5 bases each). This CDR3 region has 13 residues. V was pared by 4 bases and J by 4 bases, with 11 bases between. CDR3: CASSSTEGYEQYF. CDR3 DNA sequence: TGTGCCAGCAGTTCGACAGAGGGATACGAGCAGTACTTC.

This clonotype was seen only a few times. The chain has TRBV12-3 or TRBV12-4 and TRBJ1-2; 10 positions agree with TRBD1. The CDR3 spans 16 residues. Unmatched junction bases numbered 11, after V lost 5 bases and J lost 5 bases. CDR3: CASSHPGQGSWYGYTF. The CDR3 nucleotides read TGTGCCAGCAGTCACCCGGGACAGGGGAGTTGGTATGGCTACACCTTC.

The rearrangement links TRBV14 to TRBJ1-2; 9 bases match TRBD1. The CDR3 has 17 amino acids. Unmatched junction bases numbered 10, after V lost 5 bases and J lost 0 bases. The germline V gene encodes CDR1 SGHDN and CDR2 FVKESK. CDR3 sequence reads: CASSNRDRVPPNYGYTF. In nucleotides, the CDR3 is TGTGCCAGCAGCAACCGGGACAGGGTCCCTCCTAACTATGGCTACACCTTC.

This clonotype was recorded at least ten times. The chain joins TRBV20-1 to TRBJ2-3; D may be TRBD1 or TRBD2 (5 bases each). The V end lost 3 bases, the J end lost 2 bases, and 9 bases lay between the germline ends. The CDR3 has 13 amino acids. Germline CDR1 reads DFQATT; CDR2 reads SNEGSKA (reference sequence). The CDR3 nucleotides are TGCAGTGCTAGGGGACCCCCCACAGATACGCAGTATTTT. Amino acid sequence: CSARGPPTDTQYF.

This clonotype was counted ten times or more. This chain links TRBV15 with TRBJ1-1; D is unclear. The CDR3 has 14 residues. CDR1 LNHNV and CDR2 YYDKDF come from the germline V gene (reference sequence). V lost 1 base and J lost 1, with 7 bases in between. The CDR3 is CATSRAQSNTEAFF. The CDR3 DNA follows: TGTGCCACCAGCAGAGCACAGTCGAACACTGAAGCTTTCTTT.

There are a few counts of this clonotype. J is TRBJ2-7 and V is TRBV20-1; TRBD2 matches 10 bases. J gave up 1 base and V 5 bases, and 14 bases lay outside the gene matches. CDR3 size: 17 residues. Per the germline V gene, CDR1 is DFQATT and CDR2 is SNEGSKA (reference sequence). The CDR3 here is CSAPDPKGTSVSYEQYF. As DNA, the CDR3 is TGCAGTGCTCCGGACCCGAAGGGGACTAGCGTATCCTACGAGCAGTACTTC.

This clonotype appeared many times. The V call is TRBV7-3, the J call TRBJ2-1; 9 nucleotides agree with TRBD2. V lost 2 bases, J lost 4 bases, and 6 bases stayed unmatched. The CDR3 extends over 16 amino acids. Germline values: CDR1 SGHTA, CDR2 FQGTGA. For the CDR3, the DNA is TGTGCCAGCAGCTTACGAGCGGGGGGCCCTTACAATGAGCAGTTCTTC. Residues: CASSLRAGGPYNEQFF.

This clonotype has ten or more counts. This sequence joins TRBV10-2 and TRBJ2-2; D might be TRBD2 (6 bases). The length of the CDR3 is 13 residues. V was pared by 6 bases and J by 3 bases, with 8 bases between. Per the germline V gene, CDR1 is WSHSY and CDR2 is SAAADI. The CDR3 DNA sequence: TGCGCCAGCAGGACTAGTTACACCGGGGAGCTGTTTTTT. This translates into CASRTSYTGELFF.

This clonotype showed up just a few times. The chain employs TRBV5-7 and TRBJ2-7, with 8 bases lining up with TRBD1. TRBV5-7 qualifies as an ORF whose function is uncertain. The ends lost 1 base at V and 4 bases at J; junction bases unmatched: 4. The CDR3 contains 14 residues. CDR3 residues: CASSLYRGDYEQYF. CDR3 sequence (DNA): TGTGCCAGCAGCTTGTACAGGGGGGATTACGAGCAGTACTTC.

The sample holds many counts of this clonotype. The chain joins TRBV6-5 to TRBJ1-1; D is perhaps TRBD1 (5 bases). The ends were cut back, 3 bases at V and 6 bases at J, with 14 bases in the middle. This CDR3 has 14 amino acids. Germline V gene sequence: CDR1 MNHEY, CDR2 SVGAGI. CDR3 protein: CASSYGEGLAEAFF. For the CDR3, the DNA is TGTGCCAGCAGTTATGGGGAGGGGTTGGCTGAAGCTTTCTTT.

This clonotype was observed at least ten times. The CDR3 nucleotides read TGTGCCTCCCGGACTAGCGGGGGAAACAATGAGCAGTTCTTC. It specifies CASRTSGGNNEQFF. The gene calls are TRBV15 and TRBJ2-1, with 13 bases aligning to TRBD2. This CDR3 is built from 14 residues. V was pared by 11 bases and J by 5 bases, with 6 bases of the junction left unmatched. The germline gives CDR1 LNHNV, CDR2 YYDKDF (reference sequence). The full variable domain, rest sourced from reference TRBV15 and TRBJ2-1, is DAMVIQNPRYQVTQFGKPVTLSCSQTLNHNVMYWYQQKSSQAPKLLFHYYDKDFNNEADTPDNFQSRRPNTSFCFLDIRSPGLGDTAMYLCASRTSGGNNEQFFGPGTRLTVL.

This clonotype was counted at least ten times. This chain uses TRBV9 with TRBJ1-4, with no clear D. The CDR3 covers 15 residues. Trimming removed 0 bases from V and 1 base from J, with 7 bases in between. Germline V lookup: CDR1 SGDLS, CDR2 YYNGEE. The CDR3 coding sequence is TGTGCCAGCAGCGTAGCGGGGAAAACTAATGAAAAACTGTTTTTT. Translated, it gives CASSVAGKTNEKLFF.

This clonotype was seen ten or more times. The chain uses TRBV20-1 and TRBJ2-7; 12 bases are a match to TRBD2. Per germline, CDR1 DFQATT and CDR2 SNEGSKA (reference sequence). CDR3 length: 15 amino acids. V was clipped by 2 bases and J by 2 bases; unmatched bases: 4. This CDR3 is CSARTSGGTAYEQYF. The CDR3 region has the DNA TGCAGTGCTAGAACTAGCGGGGGGACCGCCTACGAGCAGTACTTC.

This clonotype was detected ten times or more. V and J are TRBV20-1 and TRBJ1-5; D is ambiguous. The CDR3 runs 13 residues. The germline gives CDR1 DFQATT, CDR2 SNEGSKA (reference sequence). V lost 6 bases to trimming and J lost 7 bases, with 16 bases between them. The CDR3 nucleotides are TGCAGTGCCCTCAGCGGGCGATGGCAGCCCCAGCATTTT. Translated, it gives CSALSGRWQPQHF.

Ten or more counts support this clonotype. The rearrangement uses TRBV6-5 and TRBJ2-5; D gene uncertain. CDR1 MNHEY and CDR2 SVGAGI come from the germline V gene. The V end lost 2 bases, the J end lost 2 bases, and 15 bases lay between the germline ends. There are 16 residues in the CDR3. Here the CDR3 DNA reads TGTGCCAGCAGTTACCCAACAGACGGGTCGCAAGAGACCCAGTACTTC. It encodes CASSYPTDGSQETQYF.

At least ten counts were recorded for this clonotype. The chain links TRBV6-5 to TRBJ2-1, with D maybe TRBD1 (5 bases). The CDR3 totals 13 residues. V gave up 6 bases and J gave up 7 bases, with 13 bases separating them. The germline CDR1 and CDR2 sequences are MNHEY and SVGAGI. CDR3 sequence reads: CASSPQGINEQFF. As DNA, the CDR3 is TGTGCCAGCAGCCCCCAGGGAATAAATGAGCAGTTCTTC.